This T cell receptor beta chain was obtained from a study of shared clonotypes between healthy human individuals. The repertoire was sequenced with immunoSEQ multiplex PCR; TCRdb's copy has only in-frame clones and lacks some. The sample records roughly 2.1 million clones, just over 90% being singletons. Terminally differentiated effector memory CD45RA+ cells were excluded from the naive CD8 cells, which were CD45RO-negative and positively selected for CCR7. CDR1 is SGHVS, CDR2 FNYEAQ, per germline. This CDR3 has 14 amino acids. V was cut by 5 bases and J by 9 bases, with 19 bases left in between. This clonotype was sampled from a man between 18 and 29 years old in good health. Some clones in this sample may be carry-over from other donors' samples. The chain recombines TRBV7-6 with TRBJ2-5, with D perhaps TRBD2 (6 bases). Material for sequencing was naive CD8+ T cells from PBMCs. The CDR3 spells CASSLRGLRKAQYF. The CDR3 DNA is TGTGCCAGCAGCCTACGGGGACTGCGCAAGGCCCAGTACTTC.